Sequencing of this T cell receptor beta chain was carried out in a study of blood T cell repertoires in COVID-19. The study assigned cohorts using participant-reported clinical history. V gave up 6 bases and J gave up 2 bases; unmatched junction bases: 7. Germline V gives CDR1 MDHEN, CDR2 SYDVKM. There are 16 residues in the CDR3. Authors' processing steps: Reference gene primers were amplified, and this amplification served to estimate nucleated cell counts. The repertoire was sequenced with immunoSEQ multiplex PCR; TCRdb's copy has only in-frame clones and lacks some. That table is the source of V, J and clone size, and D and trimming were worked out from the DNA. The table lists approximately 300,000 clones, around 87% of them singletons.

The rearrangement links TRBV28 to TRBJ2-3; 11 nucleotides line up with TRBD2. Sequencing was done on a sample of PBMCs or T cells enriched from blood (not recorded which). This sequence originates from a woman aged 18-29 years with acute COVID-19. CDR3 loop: CASRPRLAGTTDTQYF. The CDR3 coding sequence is TGTGCCAGCAGGCCAAGACTAGCGGGAACCACAGATACGCAGTATTTT.